Each of the 19 T cell receptor beta chains below was sequenced from the same sample in a study of shared clonotypes between healthy human individuals. Clones were read by immunoSEQ multiplex PCR, and TCRdb kept only the in-frame ones, dropping some. The repertoire has about 980,000 clones, about 80% of them found once; the top ten carry about 1.5%. The sequenced sample was memory CD4+ T cells sorted from blood. Subset indicated: CD45RA-negative fraction. These receptors were taken from a man aged 18 to 35 in good health.

This clone was counted between two and nine times. The chain couples TRBV7-2 to TRBJ2-1; 9 nucleotides match TRBD2. CDR3 length: 15 amino acids. Trimming removed 5 bases from V and 8 bases from J; junction bases left unmatched: 10. Germline V CDR1 and CDR2: SGHTA, FQGNSA. The DNA for the CDR3 is TGTGCCAGCAGCACCGCGGGAGGGCCTTATTATGAGCAGTTCTTC. Translation gives CASSTAGGPYYEQFF.

V and J are TRBV11-1 and TRBJ1-6, with 12 bases fitting TRBD1. Looked up from germline, CDR1 is SGHAT and CDR2 is FQDESV (reference sequence). The ends lost 1 base at V and 12 bases at J; junction bases unmatched: 4. This CDR3 comprises 15 residues. The CDR3 DNA follows: TGTGCCAGCAGCTTAGGTGGGACAGGGGGCTTACCCCTCCACTTT. This codes for CASSLGGTGGLPLHF.

The CDR3 sequence: CSVDRTNTEAFF. CDR3 bases: TGCAGCGTAGACAGGACCAACACTGAAGCTTTCTTT. The V and J genes are TRBV29-1 and TRBJ1-1; TRBD1 might be the D (6 bases). Germline V gene sequence: CDR1 SQVTM, CDR2 ANQGSEA. CDR3 length: 12 residues. The ends were cut back, 6 bases at V and 2 bases at J, with 10 bases in the middle.

V and J are TRBV5-1 and TRBJ2-3; D gene uncertain. The germline CDR1 and CDR2 sequences are SGHRS and YFSETQ. Trimming removed 2 bases from V and 0 bases from J, with 10 bases in between. The CDR3 has 15 residues. In DNA form, the CDR3 reads TGCGCCAGCAGCTTCGCGGTAGGAAGCACAGATACGCAGTATTTT. It encodes CASSFAVGSTDTQYF.

The genes are TRBV29-1 and TRBJ2-7, with D unclear. The V gene lost 4 bases and the J gene lost 4 bases, with 11 bases spanning the gap. CDR1 is SQVTM, CDR2 ANQGSEA, per germline. The CDR3 covers 12 residues. In nucleotides, the CDR3 is TGCAGCGTTGCGGAGAGCGTATACGAGCAGTACTTC. Its protein product is CSVAESVYEQYF.

Worth noting for this clone: The sample carries other DNA sequences with the same CDR3. The rearrangement joins TRBV28 to TRBJ1-1; no clear D. Trimming stripped 4 bases from V and 0 bases from J, with 9 bases between. Per the germline V gene, CDR1 is MDHEN and CDR2 is SYDVKM. This CDR3 has 14 amino acids. CDR3: CASSSTALNTEAFF. CDR3 DNA sequence: TGTGCCAGCAGTTCCACAGCTCTGAACACTGAAGCTTTCTTT.

The rearrangement joins TRBV21-1 to TRBJ1-1; the D call in the table, TRBD1, was not verified against the DNA. TRBV21-1 is described as a pseudogene. This CDR3 has 16 amino acids. The DNA of the CDR3 is TGTGCCAGCAGTCTAAGGGCTGGGGGCATGAACACTGAAGCTTTCTTT. Translating it yields CASSLRAGGMNTEAFF.

The CDR3 sequence is CASSDDVSQPQHF. The CDR3 nucleotides read TGCGCCAGCAGTGACGATGTCAGTCAGCCCCAGCATTTT. The chain links TRBV10-1 to TRBJ1-5; D not certain. Germline CDR1 and CDR2: WNHNN and SYGVQD (reference sequence). This CDR3 has 13 amino acids. Trimming took 3 bases from V and 6 from J, leaving 9 bases between them.

Remarks on this clone: The same CDR3 arises from other DNA sequences in this sample as well. This chain connects TRBV28 to TRBJ2-1, with TRBD2 matching 7 bases. Germline V gene lookup returns CDR1 MDHEN and CDR2 SYDVKM. V shed 5 bases, J shed 4 bases, and the junction held 5 bases outside the gene matches. There are 14 residues in the CDR3. CDR3 in DNA: TGTGCCAGCAGTCTCGCCGGGGGGTACAATGAGCAGTTCTTC. Protein: CASSLAGGYNEQFF.

This chain uses TRBV5-1 with TRBJ2-7; TRBD1 agrees at 9 bases. The V gene's germline CDR1 is SGHRS and CDR2 YFSETQ. V was pared by 3 bases and J by 2 bases, with 3 bases of the junction left unmatched. The length of the CDR3 is 14 residues. The CDR3 sequence: CASSSGQGTYEQYF. For the CDR3, the DNA is TGCGCCAGCAGCTCCGGACAGGGGACCTACGAGCAGTACTTC.

The V call is TRBV14, the J call TRBJ2-1; 14 bases are a match to TRBD2. The CDR3 has 14 residues. The junction had 0 bases not matched to a gene; V was cut back by 8 bases and J by 3 bases. Germline CDR1 is SGHDN and CDR2 is FVKESK. Here the CDR3 DNA reads TGTGCCAGCGGGACTAGCGGGAGCTACAATGAGCAGTTCTTC. Its translation is CASGTSGSYNEQFF.

This chain connects TRBV6-1 to TRBJ1-5; TRBD1 might be the D (5 bases). This CDR3 spans 13 amino acids. Trimming removed 7 bases from V and 4 bases from J, with 11 bases in between. Germline loops: CDR1 MNHNS, CDR2 SASEGT. This CDR3 is CASNWGGNQPQHF. The DNA for the CDR3 is TGTGCCAGCAATTGGGGGGGAAATCAGCCCCAGCATTTT.

This sequence joins TRBV12-2 and TRBJ2-7; TRBD2 reflects the table's D call only, with no check against the DNA. TRBV12-2 is annotated as a pseudogene. The CDR3 is made up of 15 amino acids. CDR3 nucleotide sequence: TGTGCAAGTCGCTACTTACTAGCGGGTACGTACGAGCAGTACTTC. Amino acids: CASRYLLAGTYEQYF.

In DNA form, the CDR3 reads TGTGCCAGCTCCCCGGGTGTGGGAGAGAACTATGGCTACACCTTC. Translation: CASSPGVGENYGYTF. The V gene is TRBV18, the J gene TRBJ1-2; D remains unclear. The CDR3 sequence is 15 residues long. With 6 bases removed from V and 2 bases from J, the gap between germline ends came to 16 bases. Per germline, CDR1 KGHSH and CDR2 LQKENI.

This clone appeared a single time. The genes are TRBV11-2 and TRBJ2-4; 9 bases agree with TRBD1. The CDR3 runs 16 residues. V lost 3 bases to trimming and J lost 1 base; unmatched junction nucleotides: 4. Germline V gene lookup returns CDR1 SGHAT and CDR2 FQNNGV. The CDR3 sequence is CASSLTGGTAKNIQYF. The CDR3, as DNA: TGTGCCAGCAGCTTGACAGGGGGTACGGCCAAAAACATTCAGTACTTC.

This clone was detected a few times. The chain recombines TRBV5-1 with TRBJ2-2; 9 bases are a match to TRBD1. J was trimmed by 2 bases and V by 1 base; bases with no gene match: 15. Germline-derived CDR1 and CDR2 are SGHRS and YFSETQ. The CDR3 extends over 20 amino acids. As DNA, the CDR3 is TGCGCCAGCAGCTTGAGGGGTCACAGTGGGGGACAGGGAAACACCGGGGAGCTGTTTTTT. It is translated as CASSLRGHSGGQGNTGELFF.

The V and J genes are TRBV5-4 and TRBJ2-1, with D perhaps matching TRBD1 (6 bases). Trimming pared 9 bases from V and 0 bases from J, leaving 16 bases between. Per the germline V gene, CDR1 is SGHNT and CDR2 is YYREEE (reference sequence). This CDR3 contains 15 residues. The DNA for the CDR3 is TGTGCCACAGGGGCTCGGACGGACTCCTACAATGAGCAGTTCTTC. Its translation is CATGARTDSYNEQFF.

J is TRBJ1-5 and V is TRBV5-5; 8 nucleotides line up with TRBD1. The CDR3 totals 15 residues. Trimming at V came to 4 bases and at J to 4 bases, leaving 7 bases not matched to a gene. Germline V gives CDR1 SGHKS, CDR2 YYEKEE (reference sequence). CDR3 sequence reads: CASSPLGQGNQPQHF. CDR3 DNA sequence: TGTGCCAGCAGCCCACTTGGACAGGGAAATCAGCCCCAGCATTTT.

The chain recombines TRBV5-1 with TRBJ2-1, with 9 bases aligning to TRBD1. With 6 bases clipped from V and 4 bases from J, the junction kept 5 bases outside the gene matches. The CDR3 covers 14 residues. From germline, CDR1 is SGHRS and CDR2 YFSETQ. CDR3 nucleotides: TGCGCCAGCAAGGTGGGACAGGGTTACAATGAGCAGTTCTTC. Its protein is CASKVGQGYNEQFF.